The 28 T cell receptor beta chains presented below share a single source sample, sequenced in a study of cytomegalovirus exposure and HLA in healthy donors. In the PCR, 60 Vbeta and 13 Jbeta primers were used. Sequencing was performed with immunoSEQ multiplex PCR; in TCRdb, only in-frame clones are kept and a portion is missing. Among around 160,000 clones, around 86% were seen once, and the ten largest hold 1.9%. The sample was PBMCs. These receptors were collected from a human donor in good health.

In its sample, this clone was seen once. The chain combines TRBV11-2 with TRBJ2-1; 8 nucleotides match TRBD2. J lost 13 bases, V lost 5 bases, and 10 bases had no gene match. Per the germline V gene, CDR1 is SGHAT and CDR2 is FQNNGV. This CDR3 spans 13 amino acids. The CDR3 region has the DNA TGTGCCAGCAGCCCTTCGGGCGGGGGGCTTCAGTTCTTC. Amino acid sequence: CASSPSGGGLQFF.

This clone has a single count. The J gene is TRBJ1-2, the V gene TRBV18, with D maybe TRBD1 (6 bases). V lost 1 base and J lost 3, with 6 bases in between. Germline lookup yields CDR1 KGHSH and CDR2 LQKENI. The CDR3 contains 13 residues. CDR3 nucleotides: TGTGCCAGCTCACCACAGGGGGACTATGGCTACACCTTC. As protein: CASSPQGDYGYTF.

This clone has just one count. The chain links TRBV7-2 to TRBJ2-5; D might be TRBD1 (6 bases). Germline V CDR1 and CDR2: SGHTA, FQGNSA. V lost 5 bases to trimming and J lost 1 base, with 8 bases between them. The CDR3 has 13 amino acids. This chain's CDR3 is CASSRDTQETQYF. The CDR3 nucleotides read TGTGCCAGCAGCCGGGACACCCAAGAGACCCAGTACTTC.

The chain uses TRBV15 and TRBJ1-1; D is uncertain. The CDR3 sequence is 17 residues long. Trimming took off 1 base at V and 0 bases at J, with 15 bases between the two ends. Germline V lookup: CDR1 LNHNV, CDR2 YYDKDF (reference sequence). CDR3 region: CATSRVAGSSLNTEAFF. The DNA for the CDR3 is TGTGCCACCAGCAGAGTGGCAGGTTCCTCGTTGAACACTGAAGCTTTCTTT.

The gene calls are TRBV5-4 and TRBJ2-5; TRBD2 matches at 11 bases. Unmatched junction bases numbered 4, after V lost 6 bases and J lost 3 bases. This CDR3 contains 14 residues. Germline lookup yields CDR1 SGHNT and CDR2 YYREEE (reference sequence). Written as DNA, the CDR3 is TGTGCCAGCACCCTACTAGCGGGGGAAGAGACCCAGTACTTC. Translating it yields CASTLLAGEETQYF.

The chain uses TRBV27 and TRBJ2-7; 10 nucleotides align to TRBD1. The CDR3 consists of 16 residues. Looked up from germline, CDR1 is MNHEY and CDR2 is SMNVEV (reference sequence). V lost 0 bases to trimming and J lost 4 bases; unmatched junction nucleotides: 6. The DNA of the CDR3 is TGTGCCAGCAGTTTATCGCCCGGGACAGGGGTTTACGAGCAGTACTTC. Amino acid sequence: CASSLSPGTGVYEQYF.

This clone was observed a few times. The rearrangement uses TRBV15 and TRBJ1-2; TRBD1 matches 7 bases. V gave up 0 bases and J gave up 8 bases; unmatched junction bases: 6. The CDR3 contains 14 residues. Germline V gene lookup returns CDR1 LNHNV and CDR2 YYDKDF (reference sequence). The CDR3 bases are TGTGCCACCAGCAGAGAAGACAGGGAAAAGGGCTACACCTTC. It translates to CATSREDREKGYTF.

This clone was seen more than once but under ten times. One end of the junction does not line up with germline, which may come from a read error. The chain combines TRBV7-7 with TRBJ2-3, with 7 bases identical to TRBD2. Per the germline V gene, CDR1 is SSHAT and CDR2 is FNYEAQ (reference sequence). The CDR3 has 14 residues. CDR3 bases: TGTGCTAGCAGCCGACTAGCACTCACAGATACGCAGTATTTT. Encoded protein: CASSRLALTDTQYF.

This clone was recorded once. The chain uses TRBV7-3 and TRBJ2-5; 10 bases fit TRBD2. The V and J ends lost 5 bases and 5 bases, in that order; junction bases with no gene match: 8. The germline gives CDR1 SGHTA, CDR2 FQGTGA. The CDR3 has 15 amino acids. CDR3 in DNA: TGTGCCAGCAGCACAAGCGGGGGGGCCGGGGAGACCCAGTACTTC. Its protein product is CASSTSGGAGETQYF.

This CDR3 is CATKSASYNSPLHF. In nucleotides, the CDR3 is TGTGCCACCAAAAGCGCTTCCTATAATTCACCCCTCCACTTT. This rearrangement joins TRBV19 to TRBJ1-6, with unresolved D. Germline V gene lookup returns CDR1 LNHDA and CDR2 SQIVND (reference sequence). The CDR3 covers 14 residues. The V and J ends lost 10 bases and 1 base respectively, with 11 bases between them.

This chain connects TRBV4-3 to TRBJ2-3; 13 nucleotides line up with TRBD2. The length of the CDR3 is 15 residues. Looked up from germline, CDR1 is LGHNA and CDR2 is YSLEER. Trimming removed 5 bases from V and 4 bases from J; junction bases left unmatched: 3. CDR3 in amino acids: CASSSGTSGADTQYF. The DNA of the CDR3 is TGCGCCAGCAGCTCCGGGACTAGCGGGGCAGATACGCAGTATTTT.

The chain is built from TRBV11-2 and TRBJ1-1, with 8 bases that match TRBD1. Germline V lookup: CDR1 SGHAT, CDR2 FQNNGV. The trim removed 5 bases at V and 4 bases at J, leaving 12 bases unmatched. This CDR3 is built from 16 residues. DNA for the CDR3: TGTGCCAGCAGCCCTGGACAGGGTTATTCTATCACTGAAGCTTTCTTT. This sequence encodes CASSPGQGYSITEAFF.

J is TRBJ1-5 and V is TRBV7-9, with D possibly being TRBD1 (5 bases). V lost 5 bases and J 7 bases, leaving 12 bases between the germline ends. The CDR3 sequence is 13 residues long. In germline, CDR1 is SEHNR, CDR2 FQNEAQ (reference sequence). CDR3 amino acids: CASSLGVGQPQHF. CDR3 DNA sequence: TGTGCCAGCAGCCTAGGGGTCGGGCAGCCCCAGCATTTT.

The chain employs TRBV5-1 and TRBJ1-2; a possible D gene is TRBD1 (5 bases). With 4 bases removed from V and 4 bases from J, the gap between germline ends came to 11 bases. Germline CDR1 is SGHRS and CDR2 is YFSETQ. The CDR3 is made up of 13 amino acids. CDR3 sequence (DNA): TGCGCCAGCAGCCCCGGGGGACCCTATGGCTACACCTTC. Residues: CASSPGGPYGYTF.

The chain employs TRBV7-9 and TRBJ1-2, with 9 nucleotides matching TRBD1. The CDR3 is 17 residues long. The V gene end was trimmed by 2 bases and the J gene end by 5 bases; junction bases not matched to a gene: 12. Germline CDR1 reads SEHNR; CDR2 reads FQNEAQ (reference sequence). CDR3 sequence (DNA): TGTGCCAGCAGCTTATTACCGACAGGGGGAAGTATTTATGGCTACACCTTC. This encodes CASSLLPTGGSIYGYTF. Full variable domain (missing parts from reference TRBV7-9 and TRBJ1-2): DTGVSQNPRHKITKRGQNVTFRCDPISEHNRLYWYRQTLGQGPEFLTYFQNEAQLEKSRLLSDRFSAERPKGSFSTLEIQRTEQGDSAMYLCASSLLPTGGSIYGYTFGSGTRLTVV.

This chain connects TRBV13 to TRBJ2-7; 10 bases fit TRBD2. V shed 3 bases and J 2 bases; nucleotides not matched to a gene: 16. There are 19 residues in the CDR3. Germline-derived CDR1 and CDR2 are PRHDT and FYEKMQ (reference sequence). The DNA for the CDR3 is TGTGCCAGCAGCTTGCGAGGGGGTCAGCGGGGGGGCCCTACCTACGAGCAGTACTTC. Translation: CASSLRGGQRGGPTYEQYF.

The chain employs TRBV7-9 and TRBJ2-3, with 8 bases fitting TRBD2. J was trimmed by 3 bases and V by 6 bases; bases with no gene match: 8. The V gene's germline CDR1 is SEHNR and CDR2 FQNEAQ (reference sequence). This CDR3 has 15 residues. In nucleotides, the CDR3 is TGTGCCAGCAGAGCGGGGGCTATAGAGACAGATACGCAGTATTTT. This translates into CASRAGAIETDTQYF.

V usage is TRBV25-1 and J usage is TRBJ1-4; tentatively, D is TRBD1 (5 bases). V dropped 4 bases and J dropped 0 bases, with 9 bases sitting between them. Germline V lookup: CDR1 MGHDK, CDR2 SYGVNS. CDR3 length: 15 amino acids. The CDR3, as DNA: TGTGCCAGCAGTGTCGACAGAACAACTAATGAAAAACTGTTTTTT. The encoded protein is CASSVDRTTNEKLFF.

The chain combines TRBV7-2 with TRBJ2-3, with 13 bases fitting TRBD2. Germline CDR1 is SGHTA and CDR2 is FQGNSA. V was pared by 5 bases and J by 1 base, with 6 bases of the junction left unmatched. The CDR3 has 17 residues. The CDR3 nucleotides are TGTGCCAGCAGCACCCGGACTAGCGGGAGCCGCACAGATACGCAGTATTTT. As protein: CASSTRTSGSRTDTQYF.

The V call is TRBV7-6, the J call TRBJ1-6; the D gene is possibly TRBD1 (6 bases). Per the germline V gene, CDR1 is SGHVS and CDR2 is FNYEAQ. V shed 4 bases and J shed 7 bases, with 14 bases lying between them. The CDR3 is 15 residues long. This CDR3 is CASSYRDMGNSPLHF. As DNA, the CDR3 is TGTGCCAGCAGCTATAGGGACATGGGGAATTCACCCCTCCACTTT.

This clone has only one observation. The chain couples TRBV5-1 to TRBJ1-1; D gene unclear. The V end lost 0 bases, the J end lost 3 bases, and 12 bases lay between the germline ends. The CDR3 has 15 amino acids. Germline V gene sequence: CDR1 SGHRS, CDR2 YFSETQ. The CDR3 loop reads CASSLGYGAYTEAFF. The CDR3 DNA reads as TGCGCCAGCAGCTTGGGTTATGGAGCTTACACTGAAGCTTTCTTT.

The CDR3 sequence: CASSLATGITEKLFF. CDR3 DNA sequence: TGCGCCAGCAGCTTGGCGACAGGGATTACTGAAAAACTGTTTTTT. V usage is TRBV5-1 and J usage is TRBJ1-4; TRBD1 agrees at 7 bases. Germline assignment: CDR1 SGHRS and CDR2 YFSETQ. The CDR3 loop spans 15 amino acids. With 0 bases clipped from V and 7 bases from J, the junction kept 6 bases outside the gene matches.

The rearrangement joins TRBV5-4 to TRBJ1-4, with 11 bases lining up with TRBD1. CDR3 size: 19 residues. Germline assignment: CDR1 SGHNT and CDR2 YYREEE (reference sequence). With V trimmed by 4 bases and J by 2 bases, 13 bases remained unmatched. CDR3 DNA: TGTGCCAGCAGCCTTCCGGGACAGGGGGTCGAGGGGACTAATGAAAAACTGTTTTTT. This translates into CASSLPGQGVEGTNEKLFF.

V is TRBV7-2 and J is TRBJ2-2; 8 nucleotides agree with TRBD2. CDR3 length equals 14 residues. Germline CDR1 is SGHTA and CDR2 is FQGNSA. Trimming took 4 bases from V and 6 from J; bases not matched to a gene: 4. The CDR3 sequence is CASSSSSGSGELFF. The CDR3 DNA sequence: TGTGCCAGCAGCTCCTCTAGCGGGTCCGGGGAGCTGTTTTTT.

The chain joins TRBV6-6 to TRBJ1-1; D perhaps matches TRBD1 (6 bases). V was cut by 6 bases and J by 0 bases, with 11 bases left in between. Germline CDR1 is MNHNY and CDR2 is SVGAGI (reference sequence). The CDR3 has 14 residues. Here the CDR3 reads CASSWTAMNTEAFF. CDR3 coding DNA: TGTGCCAGCAGCTGGACAGCTATGAACACTGAAGCTTTCTTT.

This rearrangement joins TRBV5-1 to TRBJ2-7; D may be TRBD1 (6 bases). The CDR3 extends over 15 amino acids. V was clipped by 5 bases and J by 0 bases, with 15 bases between them. Looked up from germline, CDR1 is SGHRS and CDR2 is YFSETQ. CDR3 amino acids: CASRVSQGNSYEQYF. CDR3 nucleotide sequence: TGCGCCAGCAGGGTTAGCCAGGGGAACTCCTACGAGCAGTACTTC. The variable domain in full, completed from reference TRBV5-1 and TRBJ2-7, reads KAGVTQTPRYLIKTRGQQVTLSCSPISGHRSVSWYQQTPGQGLQFLFEYFSETQRNKGNFPGRFSGRQFSNSRSEMNVSTLELGDSALYLCASRVSQGNSYEQYFGPGTRLTVT.

The rearrangement links TRBV29-1 to TRBJ1-1; D ambiguous. CDR3 length: 12 residues. Germline CDR1 reads SQVTM; CDR2 reads ANQGSEA. V was shortened by 7 bases and J by 1 base, with 10 bases between the two germline ends. DNA for the CDR3: TGCAGCGGCCGAACTTCGAACACTGAAGCTTTCTTT. Translating it yields CSGRTSNTEAFF.

The V call is TRBV7-2, the J call TRBJ2-1, with D perhaps matching TRBD2 (5 bases). The CDR3 is made up of 13 amino acids. Germline assignment: CDR1 SGHTA and CDR2 FQGNSA. Trimming shortened V by 2 bases and J by 10 bases, and 12 bases separated the two germline ends. CDR3 DNA: TGTGCCAGCAGCTTACCCGCGGGCCTGGAGCAGTTCTTC. Its translation is CASSLPAGLEQFF.